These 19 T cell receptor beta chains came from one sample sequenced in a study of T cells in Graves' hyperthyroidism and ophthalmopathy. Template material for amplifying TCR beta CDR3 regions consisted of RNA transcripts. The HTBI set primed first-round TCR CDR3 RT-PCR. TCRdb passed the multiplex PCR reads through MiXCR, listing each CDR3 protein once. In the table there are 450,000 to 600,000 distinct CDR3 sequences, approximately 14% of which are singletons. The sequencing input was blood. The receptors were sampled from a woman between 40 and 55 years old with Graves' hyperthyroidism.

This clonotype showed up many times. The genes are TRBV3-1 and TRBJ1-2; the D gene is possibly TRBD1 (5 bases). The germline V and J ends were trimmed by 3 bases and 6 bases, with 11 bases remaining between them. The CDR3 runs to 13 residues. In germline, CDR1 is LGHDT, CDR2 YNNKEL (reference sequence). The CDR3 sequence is CASSHVPGDGYTF. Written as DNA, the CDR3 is TGTGCCAGCAGCCATGTTCCGGGGGATGGCTACACCTTC. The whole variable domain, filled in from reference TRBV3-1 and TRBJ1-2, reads DTAVSQTPKYLVTQMGNDKSIKCEQNLGHDTMYWYKQDSKKFLKIMFSYNNKELIINETVPNRFSPKSPDKAHLNLHINSLELGDSAVYFCASSHVPGDGYTFGSGTRLTVV.

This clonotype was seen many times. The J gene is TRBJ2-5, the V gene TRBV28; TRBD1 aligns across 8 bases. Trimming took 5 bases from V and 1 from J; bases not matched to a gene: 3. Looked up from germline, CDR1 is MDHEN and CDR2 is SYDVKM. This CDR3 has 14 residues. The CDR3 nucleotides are TGTGCCAGCAGTGATGGGACAGGCCAAGAGACCCAGTACTTC. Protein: CASSDGTGQETQYF.

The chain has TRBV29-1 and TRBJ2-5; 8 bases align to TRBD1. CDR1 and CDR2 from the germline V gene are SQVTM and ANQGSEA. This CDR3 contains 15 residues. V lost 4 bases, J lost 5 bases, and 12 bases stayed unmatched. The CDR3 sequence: CSVVRQGASGETQYF. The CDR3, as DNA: TGCAGCGTTGTCCGGCAGGGGGCTTCGGGCGAGACCCAGTACTTC.

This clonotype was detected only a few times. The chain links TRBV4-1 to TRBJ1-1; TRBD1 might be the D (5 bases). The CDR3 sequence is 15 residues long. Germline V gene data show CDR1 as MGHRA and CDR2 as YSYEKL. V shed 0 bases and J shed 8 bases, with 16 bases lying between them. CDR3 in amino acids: CASSQDVAGRAEAFF. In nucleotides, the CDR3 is TGCGCCAGCAGCCAAGATGTAGCGGGCAGGGCAGAAGCTTTCTTT.

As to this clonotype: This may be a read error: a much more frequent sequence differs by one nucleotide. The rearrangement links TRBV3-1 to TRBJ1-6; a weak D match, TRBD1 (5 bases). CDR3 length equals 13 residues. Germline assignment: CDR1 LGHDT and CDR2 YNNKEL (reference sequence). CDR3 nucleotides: TGTGCCAGCAGCCATGGGGGTAATTCACCCCTCCGCTTT. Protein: CASSHGGNSPLRF.

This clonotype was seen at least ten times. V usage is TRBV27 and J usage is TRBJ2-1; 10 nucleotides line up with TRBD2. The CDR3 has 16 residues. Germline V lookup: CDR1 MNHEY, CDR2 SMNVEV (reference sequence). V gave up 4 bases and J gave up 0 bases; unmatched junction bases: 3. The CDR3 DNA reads TGTGCCAGCAGTTCTAGCGGGGGTATCTCCTACAATGAGCAGTTCTTC. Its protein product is CASSSSGGISYNEQFF.

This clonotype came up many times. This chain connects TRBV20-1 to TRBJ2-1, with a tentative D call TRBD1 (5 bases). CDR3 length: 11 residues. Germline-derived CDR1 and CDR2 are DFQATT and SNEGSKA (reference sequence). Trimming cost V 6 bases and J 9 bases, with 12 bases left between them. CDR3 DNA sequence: TGCAGTGCATTCCAGGGTAGTGAGCAGTTCTTC. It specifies CSAFQGSEQFF.

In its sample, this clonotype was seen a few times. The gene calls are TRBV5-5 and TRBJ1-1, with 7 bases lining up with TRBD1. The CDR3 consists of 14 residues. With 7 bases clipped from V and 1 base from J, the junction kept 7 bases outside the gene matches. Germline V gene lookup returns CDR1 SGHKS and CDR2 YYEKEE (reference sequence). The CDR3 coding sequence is TGTGCCAGCCTGCGGGGGACAGCGAACACTGAAGCTTTCTTT. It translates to CASLRGTANTEAFF.

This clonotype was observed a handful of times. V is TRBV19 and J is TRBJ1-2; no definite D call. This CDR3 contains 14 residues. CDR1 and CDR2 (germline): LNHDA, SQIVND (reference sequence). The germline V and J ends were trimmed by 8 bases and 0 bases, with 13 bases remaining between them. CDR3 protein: CASQIGNSNYGYTF. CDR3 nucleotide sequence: TGTGCCAGTCAAATCGGGAACTCTAACTATGGCTACACCTTC.

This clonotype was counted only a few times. The chain's CDR3 is CASSLMAGTQNNEQFF. The CDR3 DNA sequence: TGCGCCAGCAGCTTGATGGCGGGAACGCAAAACAATGAGCAGTTCTTC. The rearrangement joins TRBV5-1 to TRBJ2-1, with a tentative D call TRBD2 (6 bases). With 1 base removed from V and 5 bases from J, the gap between germline ends came to 16 bases. CDR3 length: 16 amino acids. Germline V lookup: CDR1 SGHRS, CDR2 YFSETQ. The full variable domain, rest sourced from reference TRBV5-1 and TRBJ2-1, is KAGVTQTPRYLIKTRGQQVTLSCSPISGHRSVSWYQQTPGQGLQFLFEYFSETQRNKGNFPGRFSGRQFSNSRSEMNVSTLELGDSALYLCASSLMAGTQNNEQFFGPGTRLTVL.

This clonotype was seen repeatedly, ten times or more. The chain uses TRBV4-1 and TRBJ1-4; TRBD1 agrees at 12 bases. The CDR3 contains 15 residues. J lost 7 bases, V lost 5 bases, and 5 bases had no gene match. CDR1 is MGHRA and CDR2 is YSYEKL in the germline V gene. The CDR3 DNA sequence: TGCGCCAGCAGCGGACCGGGACAGGGGGCTGAAAAACTGTTTTTT. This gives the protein CASSGPGQGAEKLFF.

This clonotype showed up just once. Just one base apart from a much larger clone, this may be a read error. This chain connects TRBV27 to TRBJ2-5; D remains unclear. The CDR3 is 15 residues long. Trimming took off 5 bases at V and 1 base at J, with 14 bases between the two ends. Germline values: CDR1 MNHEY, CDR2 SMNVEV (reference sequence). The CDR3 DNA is TGTGCCAGCAGTCCCTCAGCGACAATCCAAGAGACCCAGTACTTC. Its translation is CASSPSATIQETQYF.

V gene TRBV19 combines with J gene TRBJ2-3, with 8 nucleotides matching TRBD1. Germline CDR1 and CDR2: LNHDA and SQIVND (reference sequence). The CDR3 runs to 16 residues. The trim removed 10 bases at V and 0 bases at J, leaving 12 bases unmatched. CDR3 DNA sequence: TGTGCCACCTCATATTTCTGGACAGGGAGCACAGATACGCAGTATTTT. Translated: CATSYFWTGSTDTQYF.

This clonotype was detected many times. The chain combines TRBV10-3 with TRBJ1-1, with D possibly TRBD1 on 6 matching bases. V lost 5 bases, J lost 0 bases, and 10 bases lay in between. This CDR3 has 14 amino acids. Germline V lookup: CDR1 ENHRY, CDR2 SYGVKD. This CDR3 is CAISKGGMNTEAFF. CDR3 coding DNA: TGTGCCATCAGTAAAGGGGGGATGAACACTGAAGCTTTCTTT.

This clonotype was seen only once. The chain's CDR3 is CASSWGLAGATGELFF. DNA for the CDR3: TGTGCCAGCAGCTGGGGACTAGCGGGAGCCACCGGGGAGCTGTTTTTT. The chain employs TRBV7-2 and TRBJ2-2; TRBD2 matches 14 bases. The CDR3 has 16 amino acids. The V gene end was trimmed by 4 bases and the J gene end by 4 bases; junction bases not matched to a gene: 2. CDR1 and CDR2 from the germline V gene are SGHTA and FQGNSA. The full variable domain, its missing parts supplied by reference TRBV7-2 and TRBJ2-2, is GAGVSQSPSNKVTEKGKDVELRCDPISGHTALYWYRQSLGQGLEFLIYFQGNSAPDKSGLPSDRFSAERTGGSVSTLTIQRTQQEDSAVYLCASSWGLAGATGELFFGEGSRLTVL.

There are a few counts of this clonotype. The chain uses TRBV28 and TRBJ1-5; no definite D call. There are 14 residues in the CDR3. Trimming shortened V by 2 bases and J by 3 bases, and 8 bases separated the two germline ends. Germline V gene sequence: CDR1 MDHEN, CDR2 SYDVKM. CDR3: CASSLVQLNQPQHF. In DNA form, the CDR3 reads TGTGCCAGCAGTTTAGTTCAGCTCAATCAGCCCCAGCATTTT.

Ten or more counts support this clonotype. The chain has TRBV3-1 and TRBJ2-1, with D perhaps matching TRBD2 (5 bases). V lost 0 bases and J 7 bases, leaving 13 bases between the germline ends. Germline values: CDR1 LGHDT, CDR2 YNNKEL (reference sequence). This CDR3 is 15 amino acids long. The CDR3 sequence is CASSQDEGSWNEQFF. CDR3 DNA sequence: TGTGCCAGCAGCCAAGATGAAGGGAGCTGGAATGAGCAGTTCTTC.

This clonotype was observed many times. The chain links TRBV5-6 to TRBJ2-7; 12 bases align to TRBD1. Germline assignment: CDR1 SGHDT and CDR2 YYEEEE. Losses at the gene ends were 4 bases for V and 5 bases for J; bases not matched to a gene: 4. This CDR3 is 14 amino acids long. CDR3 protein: CASSRGTGGDEQYF. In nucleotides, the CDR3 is TGTGCCAGCAGCAGAGGGACAGGGGGCGACGAGCAGTACTTC. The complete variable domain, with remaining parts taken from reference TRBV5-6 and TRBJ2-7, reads DAGVTQSPTHLIKTRGQQVTLRCSPKSGHDTVSWYQQALGQGPQFIFQYYEEEERQRGNFPDRFSGHQFPNYSSELNVNALLLGDSALYLCASSRGTGGDEQYFGPGTRLTVT.

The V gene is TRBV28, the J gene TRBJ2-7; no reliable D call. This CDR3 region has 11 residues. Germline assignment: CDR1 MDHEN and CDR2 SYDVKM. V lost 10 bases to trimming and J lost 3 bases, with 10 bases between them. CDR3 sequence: CATNGRYEQYF. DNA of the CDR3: TGTGCCACCAACGGCCGCTACGAGCAGTACTTC. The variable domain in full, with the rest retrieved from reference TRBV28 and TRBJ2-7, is DVKVTQSSRYLVKRTGEKVFLECVQDMDHENMFWYRQDPGLGLRLIYFSYDVKMKEKGDIPEGYSVSREKKERFSLILESASTNQTSMYLCATNGRYEQYFGPGTRLTVT.